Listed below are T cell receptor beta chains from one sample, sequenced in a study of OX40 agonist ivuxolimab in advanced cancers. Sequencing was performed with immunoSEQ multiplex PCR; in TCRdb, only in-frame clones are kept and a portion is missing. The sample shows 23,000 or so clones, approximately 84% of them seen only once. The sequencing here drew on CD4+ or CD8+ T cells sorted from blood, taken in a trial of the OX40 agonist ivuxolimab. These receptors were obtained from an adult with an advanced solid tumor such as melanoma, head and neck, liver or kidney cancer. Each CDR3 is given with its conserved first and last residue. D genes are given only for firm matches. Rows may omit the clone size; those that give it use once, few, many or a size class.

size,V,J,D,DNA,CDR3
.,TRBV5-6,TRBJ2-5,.,TGTGCCAGCAGCTTAGCGTTAGGTATTGAGGACCAGTACTTC,CASSLALGIEDQYF
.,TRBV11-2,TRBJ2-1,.,TGTGCCAGCAGCTCTCCCAGAGGATCAGACAATGAGCAGTTCTTC,CASSSPRGSDNEQFF
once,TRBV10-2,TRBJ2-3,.,TGCGCCAGCAGTGAGACTAGAGGCACAGATACGCAGTATTTT,CASSETRGTDTQYF
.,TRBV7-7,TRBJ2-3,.,TGTGCTAGCAGCTTAGAAGCAGGCACAGATACGCAGTATTTT,CASSLEAGTDTQYF
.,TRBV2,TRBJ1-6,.,TGTGCCAGCCACTCGGAGGGCTACTCACCCCTCCACTTT,CASHSEGYSPLHF
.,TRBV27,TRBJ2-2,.,TGTGCCAGCAGGATGGTGGGGTTTACCGGGGAGCTGTTTTTT,CASRMVGFTGELFF
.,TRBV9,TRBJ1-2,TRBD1,TGTGCCAGCAGGAGTCCCGGGAGACAGGGTGATGGCTACACCTTC,CASRSPGRQGDGYTF
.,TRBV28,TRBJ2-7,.,TGTGCCAGCAGTTTGTACCAGGCCCGATGGGGCGAGCAGTACTTC,CASSLYQARWGEQYF
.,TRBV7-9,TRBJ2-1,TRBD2,TGTGCCAGCAGCCCCCCAACTAGCGGCTCCTACAATGAGCAGTTCTTC,CASSPPTSGSYNEQFF
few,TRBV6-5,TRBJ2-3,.,TGTGCCAGCAGTTACGGATTCAATCAGGCAGATACGCAGTATTTT,CASSYGFNQADTQYF
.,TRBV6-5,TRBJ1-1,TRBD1,TGTGCCAGCAGTTACTCGAGAGGGACAGGGATGGATCTTTTCTTT,CASSYSRGTGMDLFF
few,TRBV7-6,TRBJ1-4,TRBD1,TGTGCCAGCAGCACCGGGACAGGCAATAATGAAAAACTGTTTTTT,CASSTGTGNNEKLFF
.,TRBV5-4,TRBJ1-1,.,TGTGCCAGCAGCTCTTGGGGATCCACTGAAGCTTTCTTT,CASSSWGSTEAFF
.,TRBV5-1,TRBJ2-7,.,TGCGCCAGCAGCGATGGAACCCTCTGGGACGAGCAGTACTTC,CASSDGTLWDEQYF
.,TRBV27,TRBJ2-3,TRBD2,TGTGCCAGCAGTTTATTGGGTAGCGGGGGAGCCACAGATACGCAGTATTTT,CASSLLGSGGATDTQYF
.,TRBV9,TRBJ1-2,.,TGTGCCAGCAGCGGCCCCTGGGGCTACACCTTC,CASSGPWGYTF
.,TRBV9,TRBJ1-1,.,TGTGCCAGCAGCCCCCATACGGGGGTGGACACTGAAGCTTTCTTT,CASSPHTGVDTEAFF
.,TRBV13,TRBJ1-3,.,TGTGCCAGCAGCTTAGTCCCGGACACAGGAAACACCATATATTTT,CASSLVPDTGNTIYF
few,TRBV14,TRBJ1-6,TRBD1,TGTGCCAGCAGCCAAGGCCGGACAGGGAGAGATTCACCCCTCCACTTT,CASSQGRTGRDSPLHF
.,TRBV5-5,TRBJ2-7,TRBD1,TGTGCCAGCAGACTCGGGACAGAGACTACCTACGAGCAGTACTTC,CASRLGTETTYEQYF
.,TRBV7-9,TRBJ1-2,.,TGTGCCAGCAGCTTAGATTCTCACAGGGCGGGTGGCTACACCTTC,CASSLDSHRAGGYTF
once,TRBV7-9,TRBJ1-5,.,TGTGCCAGCAGCTTAGGGAATCAGCCCCAGCATTTT,CASSLGNQPQHF
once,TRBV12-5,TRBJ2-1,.,TGTGCTAGTGGTCCCGGGTTCTACAATGAGCAGTTCTTC,CASGPGFYNEQFF
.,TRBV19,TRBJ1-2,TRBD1,TGTGCCAGTACCCCGACAGGGTTTAAACAGGGCTACACCTTC,CASTPTGFKQGYTF
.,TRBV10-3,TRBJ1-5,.,TGTGCCATCAGTGAGGGGAAACAGCCCCAGCATTTT,CAISEGKQPQHF
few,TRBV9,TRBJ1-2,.,TGTGCCAGCAGCTCCGAGACGGGAGCTAACTATGGCTACACCTTC,CASSSETGANYGYTF
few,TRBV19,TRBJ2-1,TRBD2,TGTGCCAGTAGTATAGCTAGCGGATACTACAATGAGCAGTTCTTC,CASSIASGYYNEQFF
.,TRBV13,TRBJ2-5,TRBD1,TGTGCCAGCAGCTTAAGGGGACAGTACCAAGAGACCCAGTACTTC,CASSLRGQYQETQYF
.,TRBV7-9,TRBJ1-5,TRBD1,TGTGCCAGCAGCTTAACGTTGGGACAGGGGGTACCGCCCCAGCATTTT,CASSLTLGQGVPPQHF
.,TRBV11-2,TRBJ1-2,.,TGTGCCAGCATATGTGGCTACACCTTC,CASICGYTF
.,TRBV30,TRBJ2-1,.,TGTGCCTGGAGTGAGGGTTTCCGTGAGCAGTTCTTC,CAWSEGFREQFF
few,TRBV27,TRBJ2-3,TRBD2,TGTGCCAGCAGCCCGACTAGCGAGGATACGCAGTATTTT,CASSPTSEDTQYF
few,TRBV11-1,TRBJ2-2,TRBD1,TGTGCCAGCAGCTTAGGGGCGGGACAGGGTCGATTGACCGGCGGGGAGCTGTTTTTT,CASSLGAGQGRLTGGELFF
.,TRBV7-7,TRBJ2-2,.,TGTGCTAGCAGCTTAGTACAGGGGAACACCGGGGAGCTGTTTTTT,CASSLVQGNTGELFF
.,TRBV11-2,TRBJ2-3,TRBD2,TGTGCCAGCAGGGGACTAGCGGGGGGGATTTTTCCAGATACGCAGTATTTT,CASRGLAGGIFPDTQYF
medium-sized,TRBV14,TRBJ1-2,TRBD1,TGTGCCAGCAGCCGGATTGGGGACAGGGGGCGCGGCTACACCTTC,CASSRIGDRGRGYTF
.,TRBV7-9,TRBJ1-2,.,TGTGCCAGCAGCCCCCAAGAGGGGACCCCGGGCTATGGCTACACCTTC,CASSPQEGTPGYGYTF